The 4 T cell receptor beta chains listed next were all sequenced from one sample in a study of T cells in tuberculosis. Repertoires were generated with immunoSEQ multiplex PCR, while TCRdb's copy carries only in-frame clones and drops some. The table lists roughly 28,000 clones, nearly 90% of them singletons. The sequenced sample was PBMCs. These receptor sequences come from a donor aged 10-29 years with latent tuberculosis or without tuberculosis infection.

The V call is TRBV6-5, the J call TRBJ1-4; maybe TRBD1 (5 bases). The CDR3 loop spans 16 amino acids. V lost 0 bases to trimming and J lost 4 bases, with 12 bases between them. CDR1 MNHEY and CDR2 SVGAGI come from the germline V gene. The CDR3 nucleotides read TGTGCCAGCAGTTACTCGTGGGGACTGATTAATGAAAAACTGTTTTTT. Translation gives CASSYSWGLINEKLFF.

The CDR3 DNA is TGTGCCAGCAGCTTAAATTACGGCGGGGGGGCGGATACGCAGTATTTT. It encodes CASSLNYGGGADTQYF. The V gene is TRBV7-9, the J gene TRBJ2-3; 9 nucleotides align to TRBD2. CDR3 length: 16 residues. V lost 2 bases to trimming and J lost 6 bases; unmatched junction nucleotides: 9. Germline CDR1 is SEHNR and CDR2 is FQNEAQ (reference sequence).

The rearrangement uses TRBV5-4 and TRBJ1-4, with D tentatively TRBD1 (5 bases). Looked up from germline, CDR1 is SGHNT and CDR2 is YYREEE (reference sequence). The CDR3 contains 17 residues. V lost 0 bases, J lost 5 bases, and 17 bases lay in between. CDR3 DNA: TGTGCCAGCAGCTTGGGAGCCCCAGGGTCGAGGAATGAAAAACTGTTTTTT. Protein product: CASSLGAPGSRNEKLFF.

Only one count was recorded for this clone. The chain uses TRBV28 and TRBJ1-4; 7 nucleotides agree with TRBD1. J lost 4 bases, V lost 7 bases, and 6 bases had no gene match. Germline CDR1 and CDR2: MDHEN and SYDVKM. The CDR3 contains 14 residues. The CDR3 nucleotides read TGTGCCAGCAAGATGGGACAGAGTAATGAAAAACTGTTTTTT. This encodes CASKMGQSNEKLFF.